This T cell receptor beta chain was identified in a study of cytomegalovirus exposure and HLA in healthy donors. Study findings and constraints: In a later analysis, common viral pathogens appeared linked to several of the most significant clusters. More clonal expansion characterized HLA-associated TCR beta chains than equally common others in a later analysis. Reportedly, HLA-A and HLA-B alleles of most subjects were accurately predicted from TCR beta. DRB1 had the most TCR associations and HLA-C the fewest, a later analysis found, with rates varying by HLA locus.

Worth noting for this clone: Its specificity is unknown.

60 Vbeta and 13 Jbeta primers were used in PCR. Sequenced by immunoSEQ multiplex PCR; TCRdb stores in-frame clones only, minus some. This sample's table has approximately 45,000 clones. CDR1 is WNHNN, CDR2 SYGVQD, per germline (reference sequence). J was trimmed by 8 bases and V by 0 bases; bases with no gene match: 1. The CDR3 totals 13 residues. This TCR came from a male donor in good health and CMV-seronegative. The sample comprised PBMCs. The chain links TRBV10-1 to TRBJ2-3, with 8 bases aligning to TRBD1. CDR3 loop: CASSESDRGTQYF. The DNA for the CDR3 is TGCGCCAGCAGTGAGTCTGACAGGGGTACGCAGTATTTT.